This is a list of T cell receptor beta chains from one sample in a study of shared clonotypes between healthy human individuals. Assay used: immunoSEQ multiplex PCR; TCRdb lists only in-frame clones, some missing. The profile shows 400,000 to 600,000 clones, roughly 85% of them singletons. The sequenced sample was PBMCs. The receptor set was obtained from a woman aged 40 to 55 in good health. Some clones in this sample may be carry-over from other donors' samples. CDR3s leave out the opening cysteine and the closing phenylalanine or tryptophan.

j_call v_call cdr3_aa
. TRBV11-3 ASSRRGGEQY
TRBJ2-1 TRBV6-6 ASSTGLGGGNEQF
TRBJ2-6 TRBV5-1 ASSGHSGANVLT
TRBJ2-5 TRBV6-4 ASSGNPRTSGIQETQY
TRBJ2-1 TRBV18 ASSPRGLARDNEQF
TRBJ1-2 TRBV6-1 ASSFRAFT
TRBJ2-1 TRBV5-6 ASSLEGLAGNNEQF
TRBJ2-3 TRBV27 ASSPFGLAGAGDTQY
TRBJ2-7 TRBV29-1 SVGRGREQY
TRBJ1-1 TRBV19 ASHRGSDEAF
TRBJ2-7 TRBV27 ASSPSTGTFYEQY
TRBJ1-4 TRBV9 ASSAQGQLGEKLF
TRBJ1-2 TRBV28 ASSLPGNYGYT
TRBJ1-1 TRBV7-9 ASSPPGAPNTEAF
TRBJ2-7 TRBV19 ASHGTSGSYGTYEQY
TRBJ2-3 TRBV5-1 ASSFGTGTRSTDTQY
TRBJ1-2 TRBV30 AWTPGDYGYT
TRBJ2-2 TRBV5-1 ASSLNLAQPNTGELF
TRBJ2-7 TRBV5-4 ASSQFAGPYEQY
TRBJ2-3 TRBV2 ASNSVRRDTQY
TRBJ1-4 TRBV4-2 ASSQEPGQGDEKLF
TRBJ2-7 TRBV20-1 SARVYEQY
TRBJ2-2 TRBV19 ASSMERGRPTGELF
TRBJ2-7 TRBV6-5 ASSIRTGGRYEQY
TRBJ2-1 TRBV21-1 ASDEREDNEQF
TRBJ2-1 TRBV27 ASSPVGLGEQF
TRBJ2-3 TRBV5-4 ASRFGLAERSSTDTQY